The 25 T cell receptor beta chains below come from one sample, sequenced in a study of shared clonotypes between healthy human individuals. Here immunoSEQ multiplex PCR was the method, and the copy in TCRdb shows in-frame clones only, minus some. There are a few hundred thousand clones in the sample; 95% to 98% occur only once, and about 0.06% lies in the top ten. Sequencing was performed on naive CD4+ T cells sorted from blood. Subset indicated: CD45RA+ positively selected. The origin of the receptors is a woman in her 30s in good health.

This rearrangement joins TRBV18 to TRBJ2-1; 10 bases fit TRBD2. After removal of 2 bases from V and 7 bases from J, the junction contained 17 bases not matched to a gene. This CDR3 region has 19 residues. Germline V gives CDR1 KGHSH, CDR2 LQKENI. The CDR3 DNA sequence: TGTGCCAGCTCACCATGGTCGATAGCGGGAGGATTGGGTAGGAATGAGCAGTTCTTC. This translates into CASSPWSIAGGLGRNEQFF.

The chain employs TRBV11-2 and TRBJ1-4; 7 positions match TRBD1. The CDR3 is 15 residues long. V shed 3 bases and J 8 bases; nucleotides not matched to a gene: 9. Germline loops: CDR1 SGHAT, CDR2 FQNNGV. The CDR3 coding sequence is TGTGCCAGCAGCTTCATGGCGACAGGGTCAGAAAAACTGTTTTTT. It yields the protein CASSFMATGSEKLFF.

J is TRBJ1-3 and V is TRBV28; no clear D gene. Germline V lookup: CDR1 MDHEN, CDR2 SYDVKM. Trimming left V 5 bases short and J 3 bases short, with 11 bases between. The CDR3 extends over 14 amino acids. The CDR3 loop is CASSPPHYGNTIYF. The CDR3 DNA reads as TGTGCCAGCAGTCCTCCTCATTATGGAAACACCATATATTTT.

The chain links TRBV29-1 to TRBJ1-1; D not certain. CDR1 SQVTM and CDR2 ANQGSEA come from the germline V gene. Deletions cut 4 bases from V and 1 base from J, with 16 bases between. CDR3 length equals 15 residues. This CDR3 is CSVAYRLQQNTEAFF. The CDR3 DNA follows: TGCAGCGTTGCTTACCGACTGCAACAGAACACTGAAGCTTTCTTT.

CDR3 loop: CASSLALDPRAPGAGTGELFF. CDR3 nucleotide sequence: TGCGCCAGCAGCTTGGCCTTAGACCCCAGAGCTCCAGGGGCGGGCACCGGGGAGCTGTTTTTT. The chain combines TRBV5-1 with TRBJ2-2; TRBD1 is a possible D gene (6 bases). In germline, CDR1 is SGHRS, CDR2 YFSETQ. Deletions cut 0 bases from V and 4 bases from J, with 28 bases between. CDR3 length: 21 residues.

This clone appeared once. The chain combines TRBV19 with TRBJ2-7, with TRBD2 identical over 7 bases. V lost 9 bases to trimming and J lost 1 base; unmatched junction nucleotides: 15. The CDR3 covers 16 residues. The V gene's germline CDR1 is LNHDA and CDR2 SQIVND (reference sequence). CDR3 region: CASSQPGGSRSYEQYF. Here the CDR3 DNA reads TGTGCCAGCTCCCAGCCGGGAGGATCCCGTTCCTACGAGCAGTACTTC.

In the case of this clone: Other DNA sequences from this sample encode an identical CDR3 as well. The rearrangement uses TRBV28 and TRBJ1-4, with D unresolved. There are 15 residues in the CDR3. Trimming stripped 3 bases from V and 0 bases from J, with 8 bases between. The germline V gene has CDR1 MDHEN and CDR2 SYDVKM. This CDR3 is CASSFSGATNEKLFF. The CDR3 bases are TGTGCCAGCAGTTTCTCTGGGGCAACTAATGAAAAACTGTTTTTT.

This chain links TRBV6-6 with TRBJ2-1; TRBD2 might be the D (5 bases). The CDR3 length is 12 residues. With 6 bases removed from V and 4 bases from J, the gap between germline ends came to 7 bases. CDR1 is MNHNY, CDR2 SVGAGI, per germline (reference sequence). The CDR3 nucleotides read TGTGCCAGCAGCCTAGCTTACAATGAGCAGTTCTTC. Its translation: CASSLAYNEQFF.

The CDR3 DNA sequence: TGTGCCAGCTATCGGGCCAACTCCTACAATGAGCAGTTCTTC. It translates to CASYRANSYNEQFF. This chain uses TRBV6-5 with TRBJ2-1, with D unclear. The CDR3 is 14 residues long. V was cut by 8 bases and J by 0 bases, with 11 bases left in between. Looked up from germline, CDR1 is MNHEY and CDR2 is SVGAGI.

This sequence joins TRBV6-5 and TRBJ2-7; D is perhaps TRBD1 or TRBD2 (5 bases each). The germline gives CDR1 MNHEY, CDR2 SVGAGI. The CDR3 contains 16 residues. V was pared by 0 bases and J by 1 base, with 13 bases between. CDR3: CASSYSPGRRSYEQYF. The CDR3 region has the DNA TGTGCCAGCAGTTACTCTCCGGGACGACGTTCCTACGAGCAGTACTTC.

V is TRBV20-1 and J is TRBJ2-7; 7 bases line up with TRBD1. CDR1 and CDR2 (germline): DFQATT, SNEGSKA (reference sequence). CDR3 length equals 11 residues. Trimming at V came to 5 bases and at J to 11 bases, leaving 9 bases not matched to a gene. The CDR3 nucleotides are TGCAGTGCTCCCCGGGACAGAAGGGAGTACTTC. This sequence encodes CSAPRDRREYF.

CDR3 nucleotide sequence: TGCGCCAGCAGCCAAGGTAGCGGGAGGGATCAGTACTTC. This gives the protein CASSQGSGRDQYF. The J gene is TRBJ2-7, the V gene TRBV4-1, with 11 bases lining up with TRBD2. The CDR3 length is 13 residues. The germline gives CDR1 MGHRA, CDR2 YSYEKL. V lost 1 base and J lost 10; bases outside the gene matches: 3.

The chain has TRBV30 and TRBJ2-1; no reliable D call. CDR3 length: 14 amino acids. The V gene's germline CDR1 is GTSNPN and CDR2 SVGIG (reference sequence). With 2 bases removed from V and 0 bases from J, the gap between germline ends came to 8 bases. CDR3 coding DNA: TGTGCCTGGAGTCCAGGACCCTCCTACAATGAGCAGTTCTTC. Translated, it gives CAWSPGPSYNEQFF.

This clone is a singleton in its sample. The chain recombines TRBV5-6 with TRBJ2-2; 8 bases are a match to TRBD1. The CDR3 runs to 15 residues. Germline lookup yields CDR1 SGHDT and CDR2 YYEEEE. Unmatched junction bases numbered 2, after V lost 1 base and J lost 3 bases. In DNA, the CDR3 is TGTGCCAGCAGCTTGCTGGACAGGGACACCGGGGAGCTGTTTTTT. Amino acids: CASSLLDRDTGELFF.

The chain recombines TRBV7-8 with TRBJ2-2, with 12 bases lining up with TRBD1. Germline CDR1 reads SGHVS; CDR2 reads FQNEAQ. CDR3 length equals 15 residues. V lost 8 bases to trimming and J lost 3 bases; unmatched junction nucleotides: 4. The DNA for the CDR3 is TGTGCCAGCGCTGGGACAGGGGGCTACACCGGGGAGCTGTTTTTT. It translates to CASAGTGGYTGELFF.

Turning to this clone: This CDR3 is also generated by other DNA sequences in the sample. The rearrangement uses TRBV19 and TRBJ1-5, with D perhaps TRBD1 (5 bases). The germline V and J ends were trimmed by 3 bases and 2 bases, with 5 bases remaining between them. In germline, CDR1 is LNHDA, CDR2 SQIVND (reference sequence). The length of the CDR3 is 13 residues. The CDR3 coding sequence is TGTGCCAGTAGTATCAGGGGCAATCAGCCCCAGCATTTT. Translating gives CASSIRGNQPQHF.

This chain connects TRBV4-1 to TRBJ2-3; 10 bases line up with TRBD2. The ends lost 2 bases at V and 0 bases at J; junction bases unmatched: 5. CDR3 length: 17 residues. Germline-derived CDR1 and CDR2 are MGHRA and YSYEKL. The CDR3 here is CASSQILAGDSTDTQYF. The DNA for the CDR3 is TGCGCCAGCAGCCAAATCCTAGCGGGAGACAGCACAGATACGCAGTATTTT.

This clone has only one observation. The chain combines TRBV11-2 with TRBJ2-3; D might be TRBD2 (6 bases). V was cut by 1 base and J by 4 bases, with 12 bases left in between. The CDR3 runs 15 residues. Germline assignment: CDR1 SGHAT and CDR2 FQNNGV. Written as DNA, the CDR3 is TGTGCCAGCAGCTTAGCGGCAGGGAGGTCAGATACGCAGTATTTT. It translates to CASSLAAGRSDTQYF.

The chain carries TRBV9 and TRBJ2-5; 9 nucleotides line up with TRBD2. The DNA end is a closer match to TRBJ2-7, so the J assignment may be wrong. This CDR3 contains 15 residues. The V gene's germline CDR1 is SGDLS and CDR2 YYNGEE. The CDR3 nucleotides read TGTGCCAGCAGCGTATTTGGCGGGAGGGCCGACGAGCAGTACTTC. This codes for CASSVFGGRADEQYF.

In DNA, the CDR3 is TGTGCCAGCAGCTCAGTACTAACAACAGGTAATAGCAATCAGCCCCAGCATTTT. This encodes CASSSVLTTGNSNQPQHF. V usage is TRBV5-8 and J usage is TRBJ1-5; TRBD1 is a possible D gene (5 bases). From germline, CDR1 is SGHTS and CDR2 YDEGEE. This CDR3 is built from 18 residues. The V end was cut by 3 bases, the J end by 0 bases, with 19 bases between.

This chain uses TRBV5-1 with TRBJ2-1; 7 positions match TRBD2. CDR3 length: 16 residues. Germline CDR1 reads SGHRS; CDR2 reads YFSETQ. Germline trimming cut 0 bases from V and 5 bases from J; bases unmatched to any gene: 8. The CDR3 sequence: CASSLVFSSGDNEQFF. In DNA form, the CDR3 reads TGCGCCAGCAGCTTGGTATTTTCTAGCGGAGACAATGAGCAGTTCTTC.

The chain has TRBV28 and TRBJ2-4; a weak D match, TRBD2 (6 bases). CDR3 length equals 20 residues. V was trimmed by 5 bases and J by 5 bases, leaving 31 bases between them. CDR1 MDHEN and CDR2 SYDVKM come from the germline V gene. Written as DNA, the CDR3 is TGTGCCAGCAGTCCCCTTAGAGTTCTTACCCCTAGCGTAGCACAAAACATTCAGTACTTC. Its protein is CASSPLRVLTPSVAQNIQYF.

On this clone itself: The junction departs from germline at one end; a sequencing error may be responsible. This specimen includes other DNA sequences encoding the same CDR3. The chain employs TRBV5-1 and TRBJ1-2, with D perhaps TRBD1 (5 bases). The CDR3 covers 14 residues. Germline CDR1 is SGHRS and CDR2 is YFSETQ. The CDR3 bases are TGCGCCAGCAGCTTGGGGGCAGGGAGCTATGGTTACACCTTC. Its protein product is CASSLGAGSYGYTF.

The genes are TRBV10-3 and TRBJ1-2, with TRBD1 as a possible D gene (6 bases). The CDR3 length is 14 residues. V was clipped by 4 bases and J by 5 bases, with 14 bases between them. Germline V gene lookup returns CDR1 ENHRY and CDR2 SYGVKD. Written as DNA, the CDR3 is TGTGCCATCAGTGTTGGACAGTTGCCTTATGGCTACACCTTC. It encodes CAISVGQLPYGYTF.

The rearrangement joins TRBV10-1 to TRBJ2-3; 7 bases are shared with TRBD2. The ends lost 0 bases at V and 6 bases at J; junction bases unmatched: 12. CDR3 length equals 17 residues. In germline, CDR1 is WNHNN, CDR2 SYGVQD (reference sequence). CDR3 nucleotides: TGCGCCAGCAGTGAGTCCGGGGGGAGTAAATCCCTCGATACGCAGTATTTT. Translated, it gives CASSESGGSKSLDTQYF.